Listed below are T cell receptor beta chains from one sample, sequenced in a study of beta chain features in type 1 diabetes. Measured with immunoSEQ multiplex PCR; TCRdb has only the in-frame clones, and not every one. The table shows some 240,000 clones, with 15% to 20% occurring only once. The sequencing input was naive CD4+ T cells from blood. These receptors were obtained from a man between 25 and 39 years old with type 1 diabetes. Both conserved end residues are part of each CDR3. Not all rows give a size; the values are once, few, many and, for expanded clones, a class.

cdr3_aa clone_size j_call v_call
CASSQFSSGAGRETQYF few TRBJ2-5 TRBV14
CASITGQGSADTQYF . TRBJ2-3 TRBV28
CASSPPGSGGNEQFF . TRBJ2-1 TRBV28
CAWSVSGTEAFF . TRBJ1-1 TRBV30
CASSTGPQETQYF few TRBJ2-5 TRBV7-2
CASSESGSYGYTF few TRBJ1-2 TRBV2
CASAIRDSNEKLFF few TRBJ1-4 TRBV5-1
CASRKDRAESNQPQHF . TRBJ1-5 TRBV7-4
CASGGDAGELFF . TRBJ2-2 TRBV6-4
CASRGIAGAGETQYF . TRBJ2-5 TRBV6-1
CASSPAGTYNEQFF few TRBJ2-1 TRBV28
CSVGQGQNSYEQYF . TRBJ2-7 TRBV29-1
CASRPNLGGPRNEQFF few TRBJ2-1 TRBV7-9
CAISDGQGGGEQYF . TRBJ2-7 TRBV10-3
CASNPGTVSYNEQFF few TRBJ2-1 TRBV6-1
CASIRPRETQYF once TRBJ2-5 TRBV6-1
CAWSVWGTHLNEQFF . TRBJ2-1 TRBV30
CASSGSGTDTQYF few TRBJ2-3 TRBV9
CASSPDGTAFNQPQHF . TRBJ1-5 TRBV5-1
CASSYLLTGVSGANVLTF . TRBJ2-6 TRBV27
CASSLASDTPPFF . TRBJ2-1 TRBV11-3
CAWSVGGTNYEQYF . TRBJ2-7 TRBV30
CASSLDASQILSNQPQHF few TRBJ1-5 TRBV7-2
CASSQDRNSYNEQFF few TRBJ2-1 TRBV4-1
CASCPGLARMHNEQFF few TRBJ2-1 TRBV19
CASSQDRLAHEQFF many TRBJ2-1 TRBV4-1
CASSPTYRGPETQYF . TRBJ2-5 TRBV7-7
CAWVPLRGRGVTDTQYF . TRBJ2-3 TRBV30
CSAKTRNTGELFF few TRBJ2-2 TRBV29-1
CSVGPNGEKLFF few TRBJ1-4 TRBV29-1
CSFIAGPTPYEQYF few TRBJ2-7 TRBV29-1
CASTPGPSGSYEQYF . TRBJ2-7 TRBV19
CAWSRRGGINEQFF . TRBJ2-1 TRBV30
CASSDSRDSGETQYF few TRBJ2-5 TRBV25-1
CASKRDYQETQYF few TRBJ2-5 TRBV2
CASSLGSGANVLTF . TRBJ2-6 TRBV5-1
CASTPGSLSGDTQYF . TRBJ2-3 TRBV28
CASSPLTGSTYNEQFF few TRBJ2-1 TRBV18
CASKGAQSNQPQHF few TRBJ1-5 TRBV7-8
CASSESSGAYEQYF . TRBJ2-7 TRBV9
CASSLESGSAVEQYF . TRBJ2-7 TRBV7-9
CASSLGPTGLAYNEQFF . TRBJ2-1 TRBV5-1
CATRISNEKLFF once TRBJ1-4 TRBV6-1
CASTMSGTEKFQYF few TRBJ2-4 TRBV9
CASSVTGTGHYEQYF . TRBJ2-7 TRBV9
CASSLVRWLANTGELFF few TRBJ2-2 TRBV23-1
CASSYKTGDEQFF . TRBJ2-1 TRBV7-7
CATSRDRARVNTEAFF few TRBJ1-1 TRBV15
CASTSGASGGDEQFF . TRBJ2-1 TRBV28
CASSLLQGMRTGELFF . TRBJ2-2 TRBV13
CASRFWAPMGAFF few TRBJ1-1 TRBV7-2
CAWSASRTGVHGELFF . TRBJ2-2 TRBV30